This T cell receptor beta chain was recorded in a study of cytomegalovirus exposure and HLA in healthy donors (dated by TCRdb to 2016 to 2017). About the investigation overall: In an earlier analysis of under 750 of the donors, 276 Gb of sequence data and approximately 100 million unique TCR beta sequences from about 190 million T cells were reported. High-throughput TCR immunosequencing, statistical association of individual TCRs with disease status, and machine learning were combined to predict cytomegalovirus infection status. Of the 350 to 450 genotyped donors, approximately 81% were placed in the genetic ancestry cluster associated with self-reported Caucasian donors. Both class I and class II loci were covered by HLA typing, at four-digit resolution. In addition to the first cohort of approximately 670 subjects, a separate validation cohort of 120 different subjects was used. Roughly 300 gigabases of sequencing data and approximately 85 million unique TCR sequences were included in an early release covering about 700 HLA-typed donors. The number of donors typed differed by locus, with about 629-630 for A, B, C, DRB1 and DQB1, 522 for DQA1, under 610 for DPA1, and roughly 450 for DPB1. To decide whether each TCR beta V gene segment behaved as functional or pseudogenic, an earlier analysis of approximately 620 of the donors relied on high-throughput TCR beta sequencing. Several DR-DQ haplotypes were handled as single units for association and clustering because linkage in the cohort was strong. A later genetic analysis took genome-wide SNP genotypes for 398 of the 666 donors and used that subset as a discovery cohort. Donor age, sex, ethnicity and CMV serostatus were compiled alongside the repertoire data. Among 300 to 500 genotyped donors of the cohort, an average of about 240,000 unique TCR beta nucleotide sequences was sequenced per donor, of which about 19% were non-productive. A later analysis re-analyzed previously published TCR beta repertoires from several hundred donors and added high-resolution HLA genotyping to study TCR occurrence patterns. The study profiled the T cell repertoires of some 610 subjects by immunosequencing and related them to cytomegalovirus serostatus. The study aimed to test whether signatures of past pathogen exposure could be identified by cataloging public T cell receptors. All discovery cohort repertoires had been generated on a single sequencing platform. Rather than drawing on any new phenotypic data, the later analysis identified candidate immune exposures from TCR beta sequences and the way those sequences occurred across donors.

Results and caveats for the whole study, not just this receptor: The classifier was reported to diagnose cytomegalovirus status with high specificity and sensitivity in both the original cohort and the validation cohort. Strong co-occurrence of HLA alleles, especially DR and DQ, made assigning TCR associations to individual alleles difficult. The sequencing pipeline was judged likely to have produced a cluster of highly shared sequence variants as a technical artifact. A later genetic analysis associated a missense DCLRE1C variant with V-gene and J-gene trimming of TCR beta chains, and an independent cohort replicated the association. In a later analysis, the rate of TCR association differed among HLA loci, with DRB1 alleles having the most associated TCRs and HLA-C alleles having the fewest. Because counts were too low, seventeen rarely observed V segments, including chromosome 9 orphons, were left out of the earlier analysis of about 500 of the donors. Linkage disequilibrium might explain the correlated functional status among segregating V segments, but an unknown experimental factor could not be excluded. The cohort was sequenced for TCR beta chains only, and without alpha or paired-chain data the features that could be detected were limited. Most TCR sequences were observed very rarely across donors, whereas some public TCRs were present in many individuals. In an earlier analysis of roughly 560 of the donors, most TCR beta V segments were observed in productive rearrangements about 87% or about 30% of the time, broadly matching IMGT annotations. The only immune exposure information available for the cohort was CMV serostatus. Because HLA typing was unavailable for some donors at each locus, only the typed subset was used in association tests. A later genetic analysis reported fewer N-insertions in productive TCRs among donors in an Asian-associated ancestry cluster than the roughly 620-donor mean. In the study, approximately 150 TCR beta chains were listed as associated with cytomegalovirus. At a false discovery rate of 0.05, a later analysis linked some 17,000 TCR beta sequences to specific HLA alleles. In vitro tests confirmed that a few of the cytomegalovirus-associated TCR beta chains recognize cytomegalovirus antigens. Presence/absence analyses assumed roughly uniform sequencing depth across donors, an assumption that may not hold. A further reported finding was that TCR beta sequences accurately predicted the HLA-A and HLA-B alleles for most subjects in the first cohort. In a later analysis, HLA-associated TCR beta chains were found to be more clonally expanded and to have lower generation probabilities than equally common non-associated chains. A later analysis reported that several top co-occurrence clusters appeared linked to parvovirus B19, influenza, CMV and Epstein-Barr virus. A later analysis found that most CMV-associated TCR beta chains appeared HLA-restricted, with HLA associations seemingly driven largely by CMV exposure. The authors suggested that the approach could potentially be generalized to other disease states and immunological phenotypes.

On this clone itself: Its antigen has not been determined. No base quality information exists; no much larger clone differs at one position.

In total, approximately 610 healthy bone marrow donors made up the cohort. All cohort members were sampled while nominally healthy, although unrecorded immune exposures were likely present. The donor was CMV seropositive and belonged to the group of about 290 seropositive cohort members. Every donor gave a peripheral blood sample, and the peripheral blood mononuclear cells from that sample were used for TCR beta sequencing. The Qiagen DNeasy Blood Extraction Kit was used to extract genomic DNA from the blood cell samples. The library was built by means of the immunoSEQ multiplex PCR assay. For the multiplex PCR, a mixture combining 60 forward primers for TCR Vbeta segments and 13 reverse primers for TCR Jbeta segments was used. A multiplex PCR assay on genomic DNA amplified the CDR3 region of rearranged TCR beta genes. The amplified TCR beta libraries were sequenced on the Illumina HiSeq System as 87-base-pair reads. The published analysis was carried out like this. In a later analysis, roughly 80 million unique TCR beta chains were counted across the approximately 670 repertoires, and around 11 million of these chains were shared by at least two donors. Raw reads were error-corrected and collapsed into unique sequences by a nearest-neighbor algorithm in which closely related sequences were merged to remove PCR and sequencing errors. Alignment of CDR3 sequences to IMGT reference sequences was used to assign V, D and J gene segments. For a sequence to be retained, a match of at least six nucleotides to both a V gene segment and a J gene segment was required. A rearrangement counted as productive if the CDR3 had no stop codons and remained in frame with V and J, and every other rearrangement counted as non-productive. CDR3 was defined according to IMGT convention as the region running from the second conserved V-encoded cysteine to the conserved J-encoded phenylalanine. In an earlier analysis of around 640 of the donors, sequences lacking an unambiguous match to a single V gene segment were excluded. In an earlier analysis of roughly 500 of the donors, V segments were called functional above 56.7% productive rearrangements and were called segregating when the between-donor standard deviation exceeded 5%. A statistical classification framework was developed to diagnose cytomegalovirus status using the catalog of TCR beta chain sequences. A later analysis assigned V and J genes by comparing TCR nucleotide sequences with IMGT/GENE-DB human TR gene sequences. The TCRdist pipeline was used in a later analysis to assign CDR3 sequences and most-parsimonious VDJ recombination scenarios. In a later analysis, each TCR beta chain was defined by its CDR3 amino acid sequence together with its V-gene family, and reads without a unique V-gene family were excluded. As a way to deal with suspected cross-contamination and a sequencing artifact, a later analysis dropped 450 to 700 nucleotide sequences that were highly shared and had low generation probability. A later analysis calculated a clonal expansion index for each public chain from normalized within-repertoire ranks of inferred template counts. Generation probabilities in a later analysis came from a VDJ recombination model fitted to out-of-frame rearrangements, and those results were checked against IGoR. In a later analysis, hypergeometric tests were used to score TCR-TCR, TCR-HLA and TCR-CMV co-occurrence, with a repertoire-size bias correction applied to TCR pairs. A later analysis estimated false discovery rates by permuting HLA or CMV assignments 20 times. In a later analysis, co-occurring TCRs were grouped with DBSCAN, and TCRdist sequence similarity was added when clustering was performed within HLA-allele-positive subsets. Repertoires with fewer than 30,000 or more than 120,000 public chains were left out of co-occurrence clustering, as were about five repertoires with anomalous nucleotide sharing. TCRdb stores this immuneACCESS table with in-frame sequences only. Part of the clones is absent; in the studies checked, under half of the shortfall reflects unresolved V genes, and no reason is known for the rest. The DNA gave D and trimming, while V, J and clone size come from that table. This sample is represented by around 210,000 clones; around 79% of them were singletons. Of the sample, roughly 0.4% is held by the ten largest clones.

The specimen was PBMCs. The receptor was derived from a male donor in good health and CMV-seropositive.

Here the CDR3 is given as CATSSMDRKKNNEQFF. At the DNA level, the sequence is TGTGCCACCAGCAGTATGGACAGGAAAAAAAACAATGAGCAGTTCTTC. The rearrangement joined TRBV15 to TRBJ2-1; 7 bases in the middle match TRBD1. As encoded in the germline V gene (reference sequence), CDR1 is LNHNV while CDR2 is YYDKDF. From the cysteine through the phenylalanine, the CDR3 covers 16 amino acids. The CDR3 DNA has 48 bases and is translated from base 1. V loses 3 bases at its end and J loses 5 bases; junction bases beyond the gene matches: 10.